This paragraph reports one TCR beta chain. Antigen unknown. The data belong to a study of PD-1 blockade in classical Hodgkin lymphoma. Findings and limits, study-wide: Differences between repertoires have undefined causes, possibly disease activity or prior therapy. Baseline TCR diversity was reportedly lower in newly diagnosed patients than healthy donors.

As for time point: newly diagnosed, previously untreated cHL patient sample. With magnetic negative selection, CD4+ T cells were purified from PBMCs that had been thawed. PBMCs representing newly diagnosed, untreated classical Hodgkin lymphoma functioned as the comparison. The assay was immunoSEQ multiplex PCR, and TCRdb's table has in-frame clones only and misses some. Here the sample spans around 20,000 clones, under 85% being singletons. The TCR sequence derives from a human donor with classical Hodgkin lymphoma. Sequencing was done on a sample of CD4+ T cells from blood.

CDR3 sequence reads: CASSFLGHEQFF. CDR3 in DNA: TGTGCCAGTAGTTTCCTGGGGCATGAGCAGTTCTTC. The chain couples TRBV19 to TRBJ2-1, with a tentative D call TRBD1 (5 bases). Trimming removed 5 bases from V and 8 bases from J, with 10 bases in between. Germline CDR1 is LNHDA and CDR2 is SQIVND (reference sequence). CDR3 length: 12 amino acids.